These 29 T cell receptor beta chains were sequenced from one sample in a study of blood T cell repertoires in COVID-19. TCRdb's copy holds only in-frame clones and misses some; the assay was immunoSEQ multiplex PCR. The sample includes some 100,000 clones, approximately 79% of them seen just once. The sample comprised peripheral blood. These receptor sequences come from a man between 65 and 85 years old with COVID-19, enrolled during active disease.

The gene calls are TRBV19 and TRBJ2-7; possible D gene TRBD2, 5 bases. The length of the CDR3 is 11 residues. The germline V gene encodes CDR1 LNHDA and CDR2 SQIVND (reference sequence). V lost 3 bases and J lost 6, with 6 bases in between. The CDR3 sequence: CASSIRGEQYF. Here the CDR3 DNA reads TGTGCCAGTAGTATCCGGGGCGAGCAGTACTTC.

The rearrangement uses TRBV2 and TRBJ2-6; TRBD1 might be the D (5 bases). Germline V gene sequence: CDR1 SNHLY, CDR2 FYNNEI. This CDR3 is 16 amino acids long. Trimming took off 1 base at V and 4 bases at J, with 11 bases between the two ends. The DNA for the CDR3 is TGTGCCAGCAGTGAAGGGTCAGGGTCGGGGGCCAACGTCCTGACTTTC. Encoded protein: CASSEGSGSGANVLTF.

The J gene is TRBJ2-1, the V gene TRBV3-1 (or the pseudogene TRBV3-2), with TRBD1 identical over 7 bases. J lost 9 bases, V lost 4 bases, and 6 bases had no gene match. This CDR3 spans 13 amino acids. Germline CDR1 LGHDT, CDR2 YNNKEL (reference sequence). The CDR3 DNA is TGTGCCAGCAGCCGAATTACAGGGGCTGAGCAGTTCTTC. The encoded protein is CASSRITGAEQFF.

The rearrangement uses TRBV7-2 and TRBJ1-4, with TRBD1 identical over 11 bases. Germline CDR1 SGHTA, CDR2 FQGNSA. Germline trimming cut 1 base from V and 10 bases from J; bases unmatched to any gene: 2. The CDR3 length is 14 residues. The CDR3 spells CASSLGTGGGKLFF. The CDR3 region has the DNA TGTGCCAGCAGCTTAGGGACAGGGGGCGGAAAACTGTTTTTT. The whole variable domain, filled in from reference TRBV7-2 and TRBJ1-4, reads GAGVSQSPSNKVTEKGKDVELRCDPISGHTALYWYRQSLGQGLEFLIYFQGNSAPDKSGLPSDRFSAERTGGSVSTLTIQRTQQEDSAVYLCASSLGTGGGKLFFGSGTQLSVL.

The chain links TRBV6-5 to TRBJ2-1; D is possibly TRBD2 (6 bases). Germline CDR1 is MNHEY and CDR2 is SVGAGI. The CDR3 consists of 11 residues. The V end was cut by 8 bases, the J end by 10 bases, with 12 bases between. For the CDR3, the DNA is TGTGCCAGCTCTGGGGGGTTCGAGCAGTTCTTC. This translates into CASSGGFEQFF.

The chain uses TRBV6-6 and TRBJ1-2, with a weak D call TRBD1 (6 bases). From germline, CDR1 is MNHNY and CDR2 SVGAGI (reference sequence). This CDR3 has 14 amino acids. The V end lost 5 bases, the J end lost 8 bases, and 18 bases lay between the germline ends. The CDR3 is CASSRDSQGSGYTF. Here the CDR3 DNA reads TGTGCCAGCAGTCGCGACTCACAGGGAAGCGGCTACACCTTC.

The chain uses TRBV19 and TRBJ2-7; 10 bases align to TRBD2. The CDR3 is 17 amino acids. Germline V gene data show CDR1 as LNHDA and CDR2 as SQIVND (reference sequence). The ends lost 1 base at V and 3 bases at J; junction bases unmatched: 9. In DNA form, the CDR3 reads TGTGCCAGTAGTATAGGGGGTAGGACTAGCGGACTCTACGAGCAGTACTTC. Encoded protein: CASSIGGRTSGLYEQYF.

The J gene is TRBJ1-5, the V gene TRBV11-3; D not certain. Trimming cost V 4 bases and J 4 bases, with 20 bases left between them. The CDR3 spans 17 residues. CDR1 and CDR2 from the germline V gene are SGHNT and YENEEA. CDR3 DNA sequence: TGTGCCAGCAGCTCCCCCTGCTCGATACTCGAAAATCAGCCCCAGCATTTT. Protein product: CASSSPCSILENQPQHF.

This rearrangement joins TRBV28 to TRBJ1-6; D may be TRBD1 (5 bases). Trimming removed 4 bases from V and 0 bases from J, with 16 bases in between. Germline CDR1 is MDHEN and CDR2 is SYDVKM. The CDR3 length is 18 residues. DNA of the CDR3: TGTGCCAGCAGTTGGGGCGTGACACCCAGCTCCTATAATTCACCCCTCCACTTT. Protein sequence: CASSWGVTPSSYNSPLHF.

This clone is a singleton in its sample. This chain connects TRBV11-2 to TRBJ1-1, with D uncertain. V lost 7 bases and J lost 6, with 18 bases in between. Germline V gene sequence: CDR1 SGHAT, CDR2 FQNNGV. The CDR3 runs to 14 residues. CDR3 residues: CASTLRAGVSEAFF. Written as DNA, the CDR3 is TGTGCCAGCACCTTGAGGGCCGGTGTATCTGAAGCTTTCTTT.

This chain joins TRBV28 and TRBJ1-1; the D is unclear. Trimming removed 5 bases from V and 1 base from J, with 11 bases in between. Germline V gene data show CDR1 as MDHEN and CDR2 as SYDVKM. The CDR3 runs to 14 residues. The CDR3 DNA reads TGTGCCAGCAGTCTCATTACGGGGAACACTGAAGCTTTCTTT. Residues: CASSLITGNTEAFF.

The chain uses TRBV7-2 and TRBJ1-2; weak D call: TRBD1 (6 bases). In germline, CDR1 is SGHTA, CDR2 FQGNSA. The germline V and J ends were trimmed by 6 bases and 7 bases, with 9 bases remaining between them. This CDR3 spans 11 amino acids. The CDR3 is CASSLRGGYTF. CDR3 in DNA: TGTGCCAGCAGTCTCAGGGGTGGCTACACCTTC.

The chain joins TRBV11-1 to TRBJ2-2; 9 bases agree with TRBD1. The junction had 1 base not matched to a gene; V was cut back by 4 bases and J by 1 base. There are 15 residues in the CDR3. The germline V gene encodes CDR1 SGHAT and CDR2 FQDESV (reference sequence). CDR3 sequence (DNA): TGTGCCAGCAGCTCGGACAGGGGGAACACCGGGGAGCTGTTTTTT. It codes for CASSSDRGNTGELFF.

The rearrangement joins TRBV7-2 to TRBJ2-1; 7 bases are a match to TRBD2. The CDR3 contains 14 residues. CDR1 is SGHTA, CDR2 FQGNSA, per germline. V dropped 1 base and J dropped 5; count of bases not matched to a gene: 2. CDR3 nucleotides: TGTGCCAGCAGCTTAGTTCGGGGGGACAATGAGCAGTTCTTC. Its translation is CASSLVRGDNEQFF.

The CDR3 sequence: CASSETGTRSTTQYF. The CDR3, as DNA: TGCGCCAGCAGCGAAACCGGGACTAGGAGTACTACGCAGTATTTT. The chain combines TRBV4-3 with TRBJ2-3, with TRBD2 matching 8 bases. The CDR3 covers 15 residues. Germline V gene data show CDR1 as LGHNA and CDR2 as YSLEER. Trimming cost V 5 bases and J 8 bases; bases outside gene matches: 12.

The chain recombines TRBV2 with TRBJ2-2; perhaps TRBD2 as D (6 bases). Trimming shortened V by 6 bases and J by 5 bases, and 13 bases separated the two germline ends. Looked up from germline, CDR1 is SNHLY and CDR2 is FYNNEI. There are 14 residues in the CDR3. The DNA for the CDR3 is TGTGCCAGCAGCCAGGAGGGACGGACCGGGGAGCTGTTTTTT. Translation: CASSQEGRTGELFF.

The rearrangement links TRBV5-1 to TRBJ2-7; 9 positions match TRBD2. Trimming at V came to 5 bases and at J to 10 bases, leaving 13 bases not matched to a gene. Germline CDR1 reads SGHRS; CDR2 reads YFSETQ. The CDR3 runs 14 residues. DNA for the CDR3: TGCGCCAGCAGGATGGGAGGGACTAGCTTCACTCAGTACTTC. This codes for CASRMGGTSFTQYF.

The genes are TRBV6-2 or TRBV6-3 and TRBJ2-3, with TRBD1 identical over 10 bases. CDR3 length equals 16 residues. Germline V gene sequence: CDR1 MNHEY, CDR2 SVGEGT. V was clipped by 6 bases and J by 1 base; unmatched bases: 7. CDR3 DNA sequence: TGTGCCAGCAGCGATAGACAGGGGGCGGGCACAGATACGCAGTATTTT. Translated, it gives CASSDRQGAGTDTQYF.

The V call is TRBV11-2, the J call TRBJ2-7, with 8 bases matching TRBD2. This CDR3 spans 15 amino acids. Per the germline V gene, CDR1 is SGHAT and CDR2 is FQNNGV. Trimming cost V 4 bases and J 1 base; bases outside gene matches: 6. The CDR3 nucleotides read TGTGCCAGCAGCTCCCCGCGCGGGGGGTCCTACGAGCAGTACTTC. It yields the protein CASSSPRGGSYEQYF.

V and J are TRBV7-2 and TRBJ2-3, with 10 bases lining up with TRBD2. This CDR3 contains 17 residues. The germline V gene has CDR1 SGHTA and CDR2 FQGNSA. J was trimmed by 5 bases and V by 2 bases; bases with no gene match: 10. The CDR3 reads CASSLSSSGSGVDTQYF. The CDR3 DNA follows: TGTGCCAGCAGCTTATCGTCTAGCGGGAGTGGCGTAGATACGCAGTATTTT.

The chain is built from TRBV19 and TRBJ2-2, with TRBD2 matching over 7 bases. This CDR3 is built from 14 residues. The V gene end was trimmed by 5 bases and the J gene end by 1 base; junction bases not matched to a gene: 1. Germline V gene lookup returns CDR1 LNHDA and CDR2 SQIVND (reference sequence). The CDR3 DNA is TGTGCCAGTAGTCGGACTAGGAACACCGGGGAGCTGTTTTTT. It is translated as CASSRTRNTGELFF.

The chain employs TRBV7-3 and TRBJ2-7; D perhaps matches TRBD1 (6 bases). The CDR3 has 13 residues. Trimming removed 4 bases at V and 6 bases at J, with 13 bases between. CDR1 is SGHTA, CDR2 FQGTGA, per germline. CDR3 residues: CASSSIRGSEQYF. The DNA for the CDR3 is TGTGCCAGCAGCTCCATCAGGGGATCCGAGCAGTACTTC.

This clone was seen just once. V usage is TRBV5-1 and J usage is TRBJ2-7; a possible D gene is TRBD2 (6 bases). Germline lookup yields CDR1 SGHRS and CDR2 YFSETQ. V shed 3 bases and J shed 9 bases, with 16 bases lying between them. This CDR3 region has 13 residues. The CDR3 nucleotides are TGCGCCAGCAGCTGGGACGGGACTCCCCGGCAGTACTTC. Amino acids: CASSWDGTPRQYF.

The CDR3 region has the DNA TGTGCCAGCAGCCTAAGCGGGAGTGACTACAATGAGCAGTTCTTC. Protein sequence: CASSLSGSDYNEQFF. This chain connects TRBV7-3 to TRBJ2-1; TRBD2 agrees at 8 bases. CDR1 is SGHTA and CDR2 is FQGTGA in the germline V gene. There are 15 residues in the CDR3. The V segment lost 5 bases and the J segment 3 bases; nucleotides outside the gene matches: 6. Variable domain in full (rest from reference TRBV7-3 and TRBJ2-1): GAGVSQTPSNKVTEKGKYVELRCDPISGHTALYWYRQSLGQGPEFLIYFQGTGAADDSGLPNDRFFAVRPEGSVSTLKIQRTERGDSAVYLCASSLSGSDYNEQFFGPGTRLTVL.

The V gene is TRBV6-6, the J gene TRBJ1-2; 7 nucleotides align to TRBD1. J lost 8 bases, V lost 6 bases, and 12 bases had no gene match. The CDR3 contains 14 residues. Germline V lookup: CDR1 MNHNY, CDR2 SVGAGI (reference sequence). DNA for the CDR3: TGTGCCAGCAGCTCAAGACAGGGAGAGTGGGGCTACACCTTC. This sequence encodes CASSSRQGEWGYTF.

This chain links TRBV5-1 with TRBJ1-1; D perhaps matches TRBD1 (5 bases). This CDR3 is 14 amino acids long. Between the trimmed V and J ends, which lost 4 bases and 4 bases, there was a span of 14 bases. From germline, CDR1 is SGHRS and CDR2 YFSETQ. The CDR3 region is CASSPGTEGTEAFF. For the CDR3, the DNA is TGCGCCAGCAGCCCTGGGACGGAGGGCACTGAAGCTTTCTTT.

This clone is labeled medium-sized. CDR3 amino acids: CASSQIPRVGTEAFF. The DNA of the CDR3 is TGTGCCAGCAGCCAAATTCCCAGGGTCGGAACTGAAGCTTTCTTT. The rearrangement links TRBV3-1 (or the pseudogene TRBV3-2) to TRBJ1-1; D perhaps matches TRBD1 (5 bases). This CDR3 is built from 15 residues. V lost 2 bases to trimming and J lost 5 bases, with 15 bases between them. CDR1 and CDR2 from the germline V gene are LGHDT and YNNKEL (reference sequence).

The chain links TRBV18 to TRBJ2-2; D is ambiguous. In germline, CDR1 is KGHSH, CDR2 LQKENI. The V and J ends lost 0 bases and 4 bases respectively, with 3 bases between them. The CDR3 contains 13 residues. The CDR3 DNA follows: TGTGCCAGCTCACCACCTAGCACCGGGGAGCTGTTTTTT. It encodes CASSPPSTGELFF.

The chain employs TRBV5-6 and TRBJ2-7; D possibly corresponds to TRBD1 (6 bases). Between the trimmed V and J ends, which lost 4 bases and 9 bases, there was a span of 17 bases. CDR3 size: 13 residues. The germline V gene encodes CDR1 SGHDT and CDR2 YYEEEE. The CDR3 sequence: CASSHSQGSGQYF. The CDR3 DNA reads as TGTGCCAGCAGCCATTCACAGGGTTCTGGGCAGTACTTC.